This TCR beta chain was captured in a study of cytomegalovirus exposure and HLA in healthy donors. Primers: 60 Vbeta forward and 13 Jbeta reverse. Data came from immunoSEQ multiplex PCR; TCRdb stores just in-frame clones and leaves some out. Altogether under 200,000 clones are present, around two thirds being singletons, with the ten largest covering roughly 2.9%. Trimming stripped 2 bases from V and 4 bases from J, with 9 bases between. The germline CDR1 and CDR2 sequences are SGHTA and FQGNSA. CDR3 length: 14 amino acids. The clonotype originates from a man aged 35 to 55 in good health and CMV-seronegative. Sequenced sample: PBMCs. The rearrangement joins TRBV7-2 to TRBJ1-3; tentative D call: TRBD1 (5 bases). The CDR3 loop reads CASSLKGAGNTIYF. The CDR3 nucleotides are TGTGCCAGCAGCTTAAAAGGGGCGGGAAACACCATATATTTT. The full variable domain, its missing parts supplied by reference TRBV7-2 and TRBJ1-3, is GAGVSQSPSNKVTEKGKDVELRCDPISGHTALYWYRQSLGQGLEFLIYFQGNSAPDKSGLPSDRFSAERTGGSVSTLTIQRTQQEDSAVYLCASSLKGAGNTIYFGEGSWLTVV.